The 27 T cell receptor beta chains in this list originate from one sample, sequenced in a study of blood T cell repertoires in COVID-19. Measured with immunoSEQ multiplex PCR; TCRdb has only the in-frame clones, and not every one. The sample holds some 270,000 clones, over 80% seen once. The sample was peripheral blood. These receptor sequences come from a woman between 40 and 55 years old who had recovered from COVID-19.

The rearrangement joins TRBV7-6 to TRBJ2-2; 7 nucleotides line up with TRBD2. The V and J ends lost 7 bases and 4 bases, in that order; junction bases with no gene match: 9. Germline lookup yields CDR1 SGHVS and CDR2 FNYEAQ. This CDR3 is 15 amino acids long. In DNA form, the CDR3 reads TGTGCCAGCACCATAGGAGCGGGGTTCACCGGGGAGCTGTTTTTT. Protein: CASTIGAGFTGELFF.

The V and J genes are TRBV2 and TRBJ2-5; tentative D call: TRBD2 (5 bases). CDR3 length equals 15 residues. From germline, CDR1 is SNHLY and CDR2 FYNNEI. V was clipped by 6 bases and J by 4 bases, with 18 bases between them. CDR3 nucleotides: TGTGCCAGCAGGCGGGCTAGGCAGCCAGTAGAGACCCAGTACTTC. Translated: CASRRARQPVETQYF.

The chain couples TRBV5-1 to TRBJ1-4; TRBD1 aligns across 8 bases. Germline assignment: CDR1 SGHRS and CDR2 YFSETQ. The CDR3 is 12 amino acids. Germline trimming cut 3 bases from V and 9 bases from J; bases unmatched to any gene: 1. Here the CDR3 DNA reads TGCGCCAGCAGCTGGACAGGGCAAAAACTGTTTTTT. It is translated as CASSWTGQKLFF.

The chain carries TRBV28 and TRBJ1-1, with D uncertain. The CDR3 is 13 amino acids. The V end was cut by 6 bases, the J end by 7 bases, with 15 bases between. Looked up from germline, CDR1 is MDHEN and CDR2 is SYDVKM. The CDR3 sequence: CASSIGSLGEAFF. CDR3 coding DNA: TGTGCCAGCAGCATCGGGTCGTTAGGTGAAGCTTTCTTT. The variable domain in full, with the rest retrieved from reference TRBV28 and TRBJ1-1, is DVKVTQSSRYLVKRTGEKVFLECVQDMDHENMFWYRQDPGLGLRLIYFSYDVKMKEKGDIPEGYSVSREKKERFSLILESASTNQTSMYLCASSIGSLGEAFFGQGTRLTVV.

The chain carries TRBV3-1 (or the pseudogene TRBV3-2) and TRBJ2-5, with D uncertain. The V gene's germline CDR1 is LGHDT and CDR2 YNNKEL (reference sequence). The CDR3 has 13 amino acids. Trimming pared 3 bases from V and 5 bases from J, leaving 10 bases between. The CDR3 here is CASSQAQRETQYF. The CDR3 DNA reads as TGTGCCAGCAGCCAGGCCCAGAGGGAGACCCAGTACTTC.

The genes are TRBV5-4 and TRBJ2-5, with TRBD1 matching 7 bases. J lost 2 bases, V lost 5 bases, and 9 bases had no gene match. The CDR3 consists of 15 residues. The germline V gene encodes CDR1 SGHNT and CDR2 YYREEE (reference sequence). Here the CDR3 reads CASRTRQGGQETQYF. For the CDR3, the DNA is TGTGCCAGCAGAACTAGACAGGGTGGACAAGAGACCCAGTACTTC.

The chain has TRBV19 and TRBJ1-2; 7 positions agree with TRBD1. Germline assignment: CDR1 LNHDA and CDR2 SQIVND (reference sequence). V trimming: 5 bases; J trimming: 3 bases; junction bases outside the gene matches: 9. CDR3 size: 15 residues. Written as DNA, the CDR3 is TGTGCCAGTAGTCTCACGGACAGGCGGGACTATGGCTACACCTTC. Its translation is CASSLTDRRDYGYTF.

V usage is TRBV7-9 and J usage is TRBJ1-2; TRBD1 agrees at 7 bases. Germline loops: CDR1 SEHNR, CDR2 FQNEAQ (reference sequence). CDR3 length equals 19 residues. V shed 4 bases, J shed 0 bases, and the junction held 17 bases outside the gene matches. The CDR3 spells CASSSHRLEDRATNYGYTF. CDR3 in DNA: TGTGCCAGCAGCTCTCACCGTCTGGAAGACAGGGCTACTAACTATGGCTACACCTTC.

The chain couples TRBV5-1 to TRBJ1-4; 7 nucleotides align to TRBD1. V lost 0 bases to trimming and J lost 4 bases; unmatched junction nucleotides: 6. The germline gives CDR1 SGHRS, CDR2 YFSETQ. CDR3 size: 16 residues. This chain's CDR3 is CASSLGPGGDNEKLFF. The CDR3 region has the DNA TGCGCCAGCAGCTTGGGGCCAGGGGGAGATAATGAAAAACTGTTTTTT. Using reference TRBV5-1 and TRBJ1-4 for the parts outside the CDR3, the full variable domain is KAGVTQTPRYLIKTRGQQVTLSCSPISGHRSVSWYQQTPGQGLQFLFEYFSETQRNKGNFPGRFSGRQFSNSRSEMNVSTLELGDSALYLCASSLGPGGDNEKLFFGSGTQLSVL.

The gene calls are TRBV29-1 and TRBJ2-7; 7 nucleotides match TRBD2. With 6 bases clipped from V and 7 bases from J, the junction kept 9 bases outside the gene matches. The CDR3 sequence is 12 residues long. Germline V gene data show CDR1 as SQVTM and CDR2 as ANQGSEA. The CDR3 is CSVRSGGGEQYF. CDR3 nucleotides: TGCAGCGTGAGGTCCGGCGGGGGTGAGCAGTACTTC.

The chain couples TRBV10-3 to TRBJ1-2, with 9 bases aligning to TRBD1. Germline V gene sequence: CDR1 ENHRY, CDR2 SYGVKD. The CDR3 sequence is 12 residues long. J was trimmed by 8 bases and V by 9 bases; bases with no gene match: 7. CDR3 nucleotide sequence: TGTGCCATTCAGACAGGGACAGGGGGCTACACCTTC. This codes for CAIQTGTGGYTF.

The chain links TRBV25-1 to TRBJ1-4, with unresolved D. CDR3 length: 14 residues. Germline V CDR1 and CDR2: MGHDK, SYGVNS. The V and J ends lost 1 base and 4 bases respectively, with 7 bases between them. The CDR3 here is CASSELSHNEKLFF. CDR3 nucleotides: TGTGCCAGCAGTGAATTGTCACATAATGAAAAACTGTTTTTT. Using reference TRBV25-1 and TRBJ1-4 for the parts outside the CDR3, the full variable domain is EADIYQTPRYLVIGTGKKITLECSQTMGHDKMYWYQQDPGMELHLIHYSYGVNSTEKGDLSSESTVSRIRTEHFPLTLESARPSHTSQYLCASSELSHNEKLFFGSGTQLSVL.

The chain has TRBV5-1 and TRBJ2-4; D remains unclear. V lost 0 bases, J lost 3 bases, and 4 bases lay in between. Germline assignment: CDR1 SGHRS and CDR2 YFSETQ. This CDR3 has 13 amino acids. CDR3 sequence reads: CASSLDSKNIQYF. The CDR3 nucleotides are TGCGCCAGCAGCTTGGACAGCAAAAACATTCAGTACTTC.

CDR3 protein: CAWSPTAAYNEQFF. CDR3 bases: TGTGCCTGGAGTCCGACAGCCGCTTACAATGAGCAGTTCTTC. V gene TRBV30 combines with J gene TRBJ2-1, with D possibly being TRBD1 (5 bases). Germline CDR1 is GTSNPN and CDR2 is SVGIG (reference sequence). Trimming took off 2 bases at V and 4 bases at J, with 12 bases between the two ends. The CDR3 loop spans 14 amino acids.

The V call is TRBV6-6, the J call TRBJ1-5; perhaps TRBD1 as D (5 bases). Germline CDR1 and CDR2: MNHNY and SVGAGI (reference sequence). V lost 7 bases and J 3 bases, leaving 10 bases between the germline ends. This CDR3 contains 13 residues. The CDR3 spells CASMDTINQPQHF. The CDR3 DNA is TGTGCCAGCATGGACACTATCAATCAGCCCCAGCATTTT.

About this clone itself: A much bigger clone sits one base away, suggesting this may be a read error. Other DNA sequences from this sample encode an identical CDR3 as well. The chain employs TRBV6-5 and TRBJ1-1; no clear D. There are 13 residues in the CDR3. Germline V gene lookup returns CDR1 MNHEY and CDR2 SVGAGI. Trimming shortened V by 0 bases and J by 1 base, and 3 bases separated the two germline ends. The CDR3 sequence is CASSYSANTEAFF. CDR3 DNA: TGTGCCAGCAGTTACTCGGCGAACACTGAAGCTTTCTTT.

The chain combines TRBV18 with TRBJ1-4, with 8 bases matching TRBD1. Trimming cost V 2 bases and J 0 bases; bases outside gene matches: 5. The CDR3 sequence is 17 residues long. Germline V gives CDR1 KGHSH, CDR2 LQKENI. CDR3 DNA sequence: TGTGCCAGCTCACCAGACAGGGGTTTCGCAACTAATGAAAAACTGTTTTTT. This gives the protein CASSPDRGFATNEKLFF.

This clone was recorded only once. The chain has TRBV6-5 and TRBJ1-1; perhaps TRBD1 as D (6 bases). The CDR3 length is 13 residues. Germline V lookup: CDR1 MNHEY, CDR2 SVGAGI. Trimming removed 6 bases from V and 4 bases from J, with 12 bases in between. The CDR3 here is CASSKQGVTEAFF. In DNA form, the CDR3 reads TGTGCCAGCAGCAAACAGGGAGTCACTGAAGCTTTCTTT.

This clone showed up just once. V gene TRBV5-6 combines with J gene TRBJ1-2; no reliable D call. V lost 2 bases to trimming and J lost 6 bases, with 5 bases between them. Germline V gives CDR1 SGHDT, CDR2 YYEEEE. The CDR3 consists of 11 residues. CDR3 in amino acids: CASSLEDGYTF. The CDR3 DNA sequence: TGTGCCAGCAGCTTAGAGGATGGCTACACCTTC.

The chain couples TRBV5-1 to TRBJ1-2, with 8 nucleotides matching TRBD1. The CDR3 runs 12 residues. V trimming: 7 bases; J trimming: 4 bases; junction bases outside the gene matches: 3. CDR1 SGHRS and CDR2 YFSETQ come from the germline V gene. The CDR3 loop reads CASGGQAYGYTF. CDR3 nucleotides: TGCGCCAGCGGGGGACAGGCCTATGGCTACACCTTC. Complete variable domain (other parts from reference TRBV5-1 and TRBJ1-2): KAGVTQTPRYLIKTRGQQVTLSCSPISGHRSVSWYQQTPGQGLQFLFEYFSETQRNKGNFPGRFSGRQFSNSRSEMNVSTLELGDSALYLCASGGQAYGYTFGSGTRLTVV.

The rearrangement uses TRBV5-6 and TRBJ1-1; D is unresolved. Deletions cut 1 base from V and 1 base from J, with 8 bases between. CDR3 size: 14 residues. CDR1 is SGHDT, CDR2 YYEEEE, per germline. DNA for the CDR3: TGTGCCAGCAGCTTGAACACACCGAACACTGAAGCTTTCTTT. This translates into CASSLNTPNTEAFF.

The V gene is TRBV3-1 (or the pseudogene TRBV3-2), the J gene TRBJ1-1; D is perhaps TRBD1 (5 bases). This CDR3 has 11 residues. Trimming shortened V by 6 bases and J by 7 bases, and 9 bases separated the two germline ends. Germline CDR1 reads LGHDT; CDR2 reads YNNKEL (reference sequence). The CDR3 sequence is CASRGEGEAFF. For the CDR3, the DNA is TGTGCCAGCAGGGGGGAGGGTGAAGCTTTCTTT.

The chain is built from TRBV11-2 and TRBJ2-2; the D is unclear. The germline V and J ends were trimmed by 5 bases and 9 bases, with 13 bases remaining between them. The germline gives CDR1 SGHAT, CDR2 FQNNGV. There are 13 residues in the CDR3. The CDR3 loop is CASSHNAIRELFF. CDR3 nucleotides: TGTGCCAGCAGCCACAATGCCATTCGGGAGCTGTTTTTT.

The V gene is TRBV5-4, the J gene TRBJ2-7; D perhaps matches TRBD2 (5 bases). CDR1 SGHNT and CDR2 YYREEE come from the germline V gene (reference sequence). V lost 3 bases and J lost 5, with 27 bases in between. This CDR3 spans 18 amino acids. The chain's CDR3 is CASSSAKGGQTQRNEQYF. The DNA of the CDR3 is TGTGCCAGCAGCTCCGCCAAGGGCGGGCAGACCCAGAGGAACGAGCAGTACTTC.

V is TRBV6-5 and J is TRBJ2-3; no reliable D call. Trimming stripped 8 bases from V and 2 bases from J, with 14 bases between. The CDR3 consists of 14 residues. Germline-derived CDR1 and CDR2 are MNHEY and SVGAGI. The CDR3 bases are TGTGCCAGCTCTTACACGGAGAACACAGATACGCAGTATTTT. Amino acid sequence: CASSYTENTDTQYF.

The V call is TRBV27, the J call TRBJ1-1; D gene ambiguous. The CDR3 loop spans 16 amino acids. Trimming cost V 2 bases and J 0 bases, with 13 bases left between them. Germline CDR1 is MNHEY and CDR2 is SMNVEV (reference sequence). As DNA, the CDR3 is TGTGCCAGCAGTTTAGTTGCAGGCGTGATGAACACTGAAGCTTTCTTT. It specifies CASSLVAGVMNTEAFF.

This chain links TRBV30 with TRBJ2-7; 7 nucleotides align to TRBD1. Germline V gene data show CDR1 as GTSNPN and CDR2 as SVGIG (reference sequence). V trimming: 7 bases; J trimming: 2 bases; junction bases outside the gene matches: 2. The CDR3 runs 11 residues. As DNA, the CDR3 is TGTGCCTCCGGGACAGCCTACGAGCAGTACTTC. Protein sequence: CASGTAYEQYF. The full variable domain, completed using reference TRBV30 and TRBJ2-7, is SQTIHQWPATLVQPVGSPLSLECTVEGTSNPNLYWYRQAAGRGLQLLFYSVGIGQISSEVPQNLSASRPQDRQFILSSKKLLLSDSGFYLCASGTAYEQYFGPGTRLTVT.